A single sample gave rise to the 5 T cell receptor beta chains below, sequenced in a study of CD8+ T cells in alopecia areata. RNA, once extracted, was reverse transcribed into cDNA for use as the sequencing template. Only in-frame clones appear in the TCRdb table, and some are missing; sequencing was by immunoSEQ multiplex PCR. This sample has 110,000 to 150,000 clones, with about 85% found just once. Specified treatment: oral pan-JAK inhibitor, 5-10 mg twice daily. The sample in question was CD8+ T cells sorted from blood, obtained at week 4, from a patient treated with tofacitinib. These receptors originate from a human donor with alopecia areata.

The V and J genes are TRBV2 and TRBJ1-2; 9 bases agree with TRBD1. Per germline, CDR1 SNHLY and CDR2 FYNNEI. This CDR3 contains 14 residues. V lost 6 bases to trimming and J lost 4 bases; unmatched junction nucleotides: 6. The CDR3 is CASRITGGFYGYTF. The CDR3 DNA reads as TGTGCCAGCAGGATAACAGGGGGCTTCTATGGCTACACCTTC.

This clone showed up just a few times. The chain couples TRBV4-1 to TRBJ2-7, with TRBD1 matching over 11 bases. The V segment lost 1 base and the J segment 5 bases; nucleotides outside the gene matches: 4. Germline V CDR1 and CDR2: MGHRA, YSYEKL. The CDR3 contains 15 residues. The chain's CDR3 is CASSQGTGGSDEQYF. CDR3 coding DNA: TGCGCCAGCAGCCAAGGGACAGGGGGCTCTGACGAGCAGTACTTC.

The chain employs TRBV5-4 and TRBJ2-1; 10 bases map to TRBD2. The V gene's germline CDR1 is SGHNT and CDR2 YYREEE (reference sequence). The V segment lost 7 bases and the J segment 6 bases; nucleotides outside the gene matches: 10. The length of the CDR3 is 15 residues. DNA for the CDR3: TGTGCCAGCCCCGGGACGAGCGGGGGGGCCAATGAGCAGTTCTTC. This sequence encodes CASPGTSGGANEQFF.

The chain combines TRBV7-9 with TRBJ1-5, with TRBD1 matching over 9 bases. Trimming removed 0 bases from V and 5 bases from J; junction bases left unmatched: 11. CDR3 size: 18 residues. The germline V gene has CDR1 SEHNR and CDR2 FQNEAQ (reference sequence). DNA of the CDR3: TGTGCCAGCAGCTTAGCGCCCGGACAGGGGTCGTTCGATCAGCCCCAGCATTTT. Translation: CASSLAPGQGSFDQPQHF.

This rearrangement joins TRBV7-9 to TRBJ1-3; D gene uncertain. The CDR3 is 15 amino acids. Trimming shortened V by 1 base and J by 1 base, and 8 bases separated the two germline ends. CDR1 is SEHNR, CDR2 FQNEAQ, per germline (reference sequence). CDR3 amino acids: CASSLGSPSGNTIYF. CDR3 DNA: TGTGCCAGCAGCTTAGGTTCTCCATCTGGAAACACCATATATTTT.